Listed here is a single T cell receptor beta chain. Its specificity is not known. This CDR3 spans 13 amino acids. V was pared by 2 bases and J by 6 bases, with 8 bases between. CDR1 is SGHTA, CDR2 FQGNSA, per germline. The time point here: week 47, end of study. What each vaccine dose contained was 300 ug of mutant IDH1 20-mer peptide, accompanied by topical imiquimod. Eight vaccine doses were administered to patients at weeks 1, 3, 5, 7, 11, 15, 19 and 23. This specimen belongs to a study of a mutant IDH1 vaccine in newly diagnosed glioma. On the study more broadly: The treated group averaged roughly 40 years old and was roughly 62% male, about 40% female. Patients arrived already treated with radiotherapy, temozolomide, or both, most having had both.

Whole-study results and caveats: Top peripheral T cell clonotype shifts appeared unrelated to pseudoprogression.

The method was immunoSEQ multiplex PCR; TCRdb's version includes in-frame clones alone and lacks a portion of them. The sample consists of about 94,000 clones, about nine tenths of them appearing once. Sequences were derived from PBMCs, sampled from a glioma patient whose treatment included an IDH1 peptide vaccine. The J gene is TRBJ1-5, the V gene TRBV7-2; D might be TRBD1 (5 bases). This clonotype was obtained from a woman between 50 and 59 years old with glioma. This CDR3 reads CASSLTGVQPQHF. The CDR3 DNA reads TGTGCCAGCAGCTTAACAGGAGTTCAGCCCCAGCATTTT.